These 2 T cell receptor beta chains share one sample of origin, sequenced in a study of T cell changes during pregnancy in multiple sclerosis. This table comes from immunoSEQ multiplex PCR, and its TCRdb copy is limited to in-frame clones, with some not included. The profile shows approximately 83,000 clones, approximately 94% of them singletons. Sample: peripheral blood, taken in the third trimester of pregnancy. The receptor set was obtained from a female donor with multiple sclerosis, enrolled in a pregnancy study.

V and J are TRBV16 and TRBJ2-2; tentatively, D is TRBD1 (6 bases). The CDR3 runs to 16 residues. Per the germline V gene, CDR1 is KGHSY and CDR2 is FQNENV. V lost 8 bases to trimming and J lost 4 bases, with 20 bases between them. The CDR3 DNA sequence: TGTGCCAGCGCCCGGAAGACTACAGGGTTCACCGGGGAGCTGTTTTTT. Protein: CASARKTTGFTGELFF.

The chain recombines TRBV28 with TRBJ1-5, with 7 nucleotides matching TRBD1. The junction had 3 bases not matched to a gene; V was cut back by 4 bases and J by 6 bases. From germline, CDR1 is MDHEN and CDR2 SYDVKM. CDR3 length: 13 residues. The CDR3 DNA sequence: TGTGCCAGCAGTTCGACAGGGTTTCAGCCCCAGCATTTT. This codes for CASSSTGFQPQHF.